A selection of T cell receptor beta chains follows, all from one sample in a study of regulatory T cells in long-lasting Graves disease. TCRdb re-analysed the multiplex PCR reads in MiXCR, keeping a single row per CDR3 protein. This table holds 500,000 to 800,000 distinct CDR3 sequences, around 30% found once. Sequencing was performed on peripheral blood mononuclear cells (PBMCs), taken when the disease was refractory, from a patient treated with antithyroid drugs. The receptors here all came from a female donor with Graves disease. The conserved cysteine and the conserved F or W are not part of the CDR3 here.

>TRBJ2-7|9|TRBV28
ASSLSEYLI
>TRBJ2-5|13|TRBV7-3
ASVDSGRGQETQY
>TRBJ2-1|13|TRBV10-3
AISEAVAGNNEQF
>TRBJ1-1|10|TRBV3-1
ASSRYGAEAF
>TRBJ1-6|11|TRBV7-8
ASSLEPGHRPH
>TRBJ1-1|11|TRBV7-2
ASSSTKGTEAF
>TRBJ2-5|11|TRBV18
ASSPNRDETQY
>TRBJ2-7|11|TRBV27
ASSYRVSYEQY
>TRBJ2-7|13|TRBV4-2
ASSQDRRGPYEQY
>TRBJ2-2|13|TRBV6-1
ASSSLAGPTGELF
>TRBJ1-1|15|TRBV3-1
ASSPFSGGGANTEAF
>TRBJ1-6|14|TRBV7-2
ASSLDKSSYNSPLH
>TRBJ1-3|14|TRBV2
ASTPRTGVSGNTIY
>TRBJ2-5|14|TRBV6-1
ASSPHSGSGTETQY
>TRBJ1-3|14|TRBV2
ASILKQGGFGNTIY
>TRBJ2-7|12|TRBV12-3/TRBV12-4
ASSFGLATYEQY
>TRBJ1-2|10|TRBV14
ASSQKDYGYT
>TRBJ1-1|10|TRBV3-1
ASSQEAAEAF
>TRBJ1-2|12|TRBV24-1
ATSPQSGVRGYT
>TRBJ2-7|13|TRBV14
ASSQLDRGRHEQY
>TRBJ1-2|15|TRBV19
ASSRIGTSLLDYGYT
>TRBJ2-7|13|TRBV4-1
ASSQEKTGVYEQY
>TRBJ1-4|11|TRBV13
ASSAGSDEKLF
>TRBJ1-1|13|TRBV5-1
ASSWGTGLYTEAF
>TRBJ2-5|16|TRBV12-3/TRBV12-4
ASSPGLAGGQAAETQY
>TRBJ1-2|14|TRBV7-9
ASSRGQAAGMSGYT